This is a list of T cell receptor beta chains from one sample in a study of human T cells and chemical hapten exposure. TCRdb reprocessed the RACE reads via MiXCR and lists one record per CDR3 protein. The sample records hundreds of thousands of distinct CDR3 sequences, about 6.9% being singletons. The material was whole blood, obtained in connection with sensitization to the hapten diphenylcyclopropenone (DPC). The receptor source for this set is a woman under 30 with alopecia areata. Some clones in this sample may be carry-over from other donors' samples. The CDR3 runs from the conserved cysteine through the conserved F or W. Each record gives: V gene, D gene, J gene, clone size, CDR3 protein, CDR3 DNA. D genes are given only for firm matches. Size tells how often a clone was seen (once, few, many) or the class of an expanded clone, and some rows leave it out.

>TRBV12-3/TRBV12-4|TRBD1|TRBJ1-1|many
CASWDRVNTEAFF
TGTGCCAGCTGGGACAGGGTAAACACTGAAGCTTTCTTT
>TRBV12-3/TRBV12-4|.|TRBJ2-6|few
CASSLNRDSGANVLTF
TGTGCCAGCAGTTTAAACAGAGACTCTGGGGCCAACGTCCTGACTTTC
>TRBV19|TRBD1|TRBJ2-1|many
CASSGTGAFDEQFF
TGTGCCAGTAGCGGGACAGGGGCTTTCGATGAGCAGTTCTTC
>TRBV4-3|TRBD2|TRBJ2-3|few
CASSQTAGGGDTQYF
TGCGCCAGCAGCCAAACAGCGGGGGGGGGAGATACGCAGTATTTT
>TRBV6-6|TRBD1|TRBJ1-2|many
CASSLGLQGAYYGYTF
TGTGCCAGCAGTCTCGGTCTCCAGGGGGCATACTATGGCTACACCTTC
>TRBV12-3/TRBV12-4|TRBD1|TRBJ1-5|many
CASSWTGNSNQPQHF
TGTGCCAGCAGTTGGACAGGGAATAGCAATCAGCCCCAGCATTTT
>TRBV29-1|TRBD2|TRBJ2-7|.
CSVHSGGGYEQYF
TGCAGCGTCCACAGCGGGGGAGGCTACGAGCAGTACTTC
>TRBV6-5|TRBD1|TRBJ1-3|many
CASSYAADRAAIYF
TGTGCCAGCAGTTACGCGGCCGACAGGGCTGCCATATATTTT
>TRBV7-8|.|TRBJ2-7|many
CASSPHRTIGPTTNYEQYF
TGTGCCAGCAGCCCCCACCGGACGATTGGACCAACCACTAATTACGAGCAGTACTTC
>TRBV6-1|TRBD1|TRBJ1-1|many
CASRDRGRWGTEAFF
TGTGCCAGCAGAGACAGGGGGCGTTGGGGCACTGAAGCTTTCTTT
>TRBV4-3|.|TRBJ2-7|.
CASSQGHGSSYEQYF
TGCGCCAGCAGCCAAGGTCACGGGAGCTCCTACGAGCAGTACTTC
>TRBV4-3|.|TRBJ1-1|many
CASSQEGYTRGAFF
TGCGCCAGCAGCCAAGAAGGCTATACCCGGGGAGCTTTCTTT
>TRBV6-1|.|TRBJ1-1|few
CASSPGVPGAFF
TGTGCCAGCAGTCCCGGGGTCCCGGGTGCTTTCTTT
>TRBV12-3/TRBV12-4|TRBD2|TRBJ2-5|many
CASSTTSGQETQYF
TGTGCCAGCAGTACGACTAGCGGACAAGAGACCCAGTACTTC
>TRBV27|.|TRBJ2-7|.
CASSFHRAEQYF
TGTGCCAGCAGTTTTCACAGGGCCGAGCAGTACTTC
>TRBV3-1|TRBD1|TRBJ1-5|many
CASSQDVPGTGTNQPQHF
TGTGCCAGCAGCCAAGATGTCCCCGGGACAGGGACGAATCAGCCCCAGCATTTT
>TRBV20-1|TRBD2|TRBJ2-1|few
CSARELAGRYNEQFF
TGCAGTGCTAGAGAATTAGCGGGGAGGTACAATGAGCAGTTCTTC
>TRBV4-3|.|TRBJ2-1|few
CASSQEPTRKEQFF
TGCGCCAGCAGCCAAGAGCCCACGCGGAAAGAGCAGTTCTTC
>TRBV7-2|.|TRBJ2-3|few
CASGPPGTSTDTQYF
TGTGCCAGCGGCCCCCCAGGGACTAGCACAGATACGCAGTATTTT
>TRBV10-3|.|TRBJ1-3|.
CAISDIQGTGSGNTIYF
TGTGCCATCAGTGACATACAGGGCACGGGCTCTGGAAACACCATATATTTT